The 7 T cell receptor beta chains below come from one sample, sequenced in a study of T cell responses to AZD1222 COVID-19 vaccine. Sequencing was performed with immunoSEQ multiplex PCR; in TCRdb, only in-frame clones are kept and a portion is missing. The sample includes 99,000 or so clones, 86% of them seen just once. Sequences were derived from peripheral blood, sampled 28 days after the second dose of the MenACWY control vaccine. These receptors came from an adult who received the MenACWY meningococcal vaccine as a control.

The rearrangement uses TRBV11-2 and TRBJ2-7, with unresolved D. Germline CDR1 SGHAT, CDR2 FQNNGV. CDR3 length equals 10 residues. Trimming stripped 4 bases from V and 9 bases from J, with 7 bases between. The CDR3 loop is CASSSRVQYF. CDR3 DNA: TGTGCCAGCAGCTCCCGGGTGCAGTACTTC.

The V and J genes are TRBV2 and TRBJ2-2, with 7 nucleotides matching TRBD1. V lost 7 bases, J lost 1 base, and 9 bases stayed unmatched. The CDR3 runs 16 residues. Per the germline V gene, CDR1 is SNHLY and CDR2 is FYNNEI. The CDR3 DNA sequence: TGTGCCAGCAACCCTGAGTCAGGGGGGAACACCGGGGAGCTGTTTTTT. It encodes CASNPESGGNTGELFF.

V and J are TRBV4-1 and TRBJ1-2; D not resolved. Germline values: CDR1 MGHRA, CDR2 YSYEKL. V was clipped by 6 bases and J by 2 bases, with 13 bases between them. The CDR3 totals 14 residues. The CDR3 reads CASRPGLVNYGYTF. CDR3 coding DNA: TGCGCCAGCAGGCCAGGACTTGTCAACTATGGCTACACCTTC.

The chain is built from TRBV19 and TRBJ2-7, with D possibly TRBD1 on 6 matching bases. The CDR3 sequence is 14 residues long. Trimming pared 4 bases from V and 2 bases from J, leaving 12 bases between. Germline V gene lookup returns CDR1 LNHDA and CDR2 SQIVND (reference sequence). The DNA of the CDR3 is TGTGCCAGTAGTAGGGGGCCCGGGGCCTACGAGCAGTACTTC. Its translation: CASSRGPGAYEQYF.

The rearrangement uses TRBV5-1 and TRBJ2-3; TRBD2 matches at 13 bases. V shed 4 bases, J shed 3 bases, and the junction held 2 bases outside the gene matches. CDR3 length equals 15 residues. Per the germline V gene, CDR1 is SGHRS and CDR2 is YFSETQ. In DNA, the CDR3 is TGCGCCAGCAGCGCGACTAGCGGGGGGACAGATACGCAGTATTTT. Translated: CASSATSGGTDTQYF. The full variable domain, completed using reference TRBV5-1 and TRBJ2-3, is KAGVTQTPRYLIKTRGQQVTLSCSPISGHRSVSWYQQTPGQGLQFLFEYFSETQRNKGNFPGRFSGRQFSNSRSEMNVSTLELGDSALYLCASSATSGGTDTQYFGPGTRLTVL.

This sequence joins TRBV28 and TRBJ2-6; D is unresolved. Germline V lookup: CDR1 MDHEN, CDR2 SYDVKM. The CDR3 is 12 amino acids. V dropped 3 bases and J dropped 15 bases, with 12 bases sitting between them. CDR3 nucleotide sequence: TGTGCCAGCAGTTTCGTGGACGCGTCCCTGACTTTC. Encoded protein: CASSFVDASLTF.

The chain couples TRBV19 to TRBJ2-3; D call uncertain. Germline V gene lookup returns CDR1 LNHDA and CDR2 SQIVND (reference sequence). The CDR3 sequence is 16 residues long. The V and J ends lost 0 bases and 2 bases respectively, with 12 bases between them. Here the CDR3 DNA reads TGTGCCAGTAGTATAGATGGGTGGACCAACACAGATACGCAGTATTTT. The encoded protein is CASSIDGWTNTDTQYF.